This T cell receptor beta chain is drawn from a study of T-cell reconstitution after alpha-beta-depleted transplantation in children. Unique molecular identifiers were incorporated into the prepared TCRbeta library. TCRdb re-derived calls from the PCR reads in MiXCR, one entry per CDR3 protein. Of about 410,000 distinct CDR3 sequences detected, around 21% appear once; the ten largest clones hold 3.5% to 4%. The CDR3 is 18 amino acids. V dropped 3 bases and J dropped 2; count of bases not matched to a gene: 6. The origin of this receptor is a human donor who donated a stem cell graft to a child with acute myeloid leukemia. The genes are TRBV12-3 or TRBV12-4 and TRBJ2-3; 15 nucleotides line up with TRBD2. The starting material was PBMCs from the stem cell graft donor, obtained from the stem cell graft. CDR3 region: CASSFRTSGRAFTDTQYF. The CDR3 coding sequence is TGTGCCAGCAGTTTTCGGACTAGCGGGAGGGCGTTCACAGATACGCAGTATTTT.